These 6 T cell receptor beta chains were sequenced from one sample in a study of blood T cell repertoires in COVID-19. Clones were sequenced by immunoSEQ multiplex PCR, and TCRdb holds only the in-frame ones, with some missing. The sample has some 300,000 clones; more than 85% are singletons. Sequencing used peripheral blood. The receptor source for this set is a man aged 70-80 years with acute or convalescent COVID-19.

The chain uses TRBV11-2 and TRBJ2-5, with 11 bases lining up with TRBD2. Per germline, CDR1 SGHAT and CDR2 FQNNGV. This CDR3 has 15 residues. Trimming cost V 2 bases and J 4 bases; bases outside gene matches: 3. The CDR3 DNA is TGTGCCAGCAGCTTACGACTAGCGGGGTTAGAGACCCAGTACTTC. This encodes CASSLRLAGLETQYF.

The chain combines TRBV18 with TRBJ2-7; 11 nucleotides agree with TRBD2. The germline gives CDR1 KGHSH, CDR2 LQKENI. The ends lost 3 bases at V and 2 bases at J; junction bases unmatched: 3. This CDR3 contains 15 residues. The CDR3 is CASSPGTSGPYEQYF. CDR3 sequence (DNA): TGTGCCAGCTCACCGGGGACTAGCGGCCCCTACGAGCAGTACTTC.

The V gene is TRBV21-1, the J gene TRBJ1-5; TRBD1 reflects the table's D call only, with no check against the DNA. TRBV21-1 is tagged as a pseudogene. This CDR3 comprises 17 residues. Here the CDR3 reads CASSLRGQAHSNQPQHF. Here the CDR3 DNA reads TGTGCCAGCAGCCTTCGTGGACAGGCCCATAGCAATCAGCCCCAGCATTTT.

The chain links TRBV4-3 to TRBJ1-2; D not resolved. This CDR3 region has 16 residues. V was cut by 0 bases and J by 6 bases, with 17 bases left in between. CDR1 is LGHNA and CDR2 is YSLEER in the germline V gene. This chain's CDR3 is CASSQDLTEAVNGYTF. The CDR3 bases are TGCGCCAGCAGCCAAGATCTAACAGAAGCTGTTAATGGCTACACCTTC.

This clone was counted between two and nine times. The CDR3 sequence: CASSPDSGLETQYF. The DNA of the CDR3 is TGTGCCAGCTCACCTGATAGCGGGCTAGAGACCCAGTACTTC. V gene TRBV18 combines with J gene TRBJ2-5; 7 positions match TRBD2. Germline values: CDR1 KGHSH, CDR2 LQKENI. This CDR3 is 14 amino acids long. V lost 3 bases, J lost 4 bases, and 5 bases stayed unmatched.

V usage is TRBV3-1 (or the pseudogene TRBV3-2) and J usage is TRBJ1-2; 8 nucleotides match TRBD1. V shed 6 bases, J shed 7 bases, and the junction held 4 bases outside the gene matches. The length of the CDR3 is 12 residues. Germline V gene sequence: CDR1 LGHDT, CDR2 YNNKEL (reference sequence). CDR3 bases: TGTGCCAGCAGGCCCGGGACAGGTGGCTACACCTTC. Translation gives CASRPGTGGYTF.